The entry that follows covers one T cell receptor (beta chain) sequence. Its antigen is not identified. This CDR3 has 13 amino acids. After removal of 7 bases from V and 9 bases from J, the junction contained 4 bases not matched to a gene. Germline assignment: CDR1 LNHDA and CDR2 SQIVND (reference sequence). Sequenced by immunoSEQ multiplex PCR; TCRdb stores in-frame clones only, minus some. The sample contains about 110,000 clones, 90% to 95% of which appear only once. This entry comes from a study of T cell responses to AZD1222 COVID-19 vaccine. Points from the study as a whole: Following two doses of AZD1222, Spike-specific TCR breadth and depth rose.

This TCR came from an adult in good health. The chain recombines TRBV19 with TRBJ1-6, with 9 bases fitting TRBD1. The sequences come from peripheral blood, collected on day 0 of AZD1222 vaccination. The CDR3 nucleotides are TGTGCCAGTATGACAGGGGGTAGTTCACCCCTCCACTTT. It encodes CASMTGGSSPLHF.